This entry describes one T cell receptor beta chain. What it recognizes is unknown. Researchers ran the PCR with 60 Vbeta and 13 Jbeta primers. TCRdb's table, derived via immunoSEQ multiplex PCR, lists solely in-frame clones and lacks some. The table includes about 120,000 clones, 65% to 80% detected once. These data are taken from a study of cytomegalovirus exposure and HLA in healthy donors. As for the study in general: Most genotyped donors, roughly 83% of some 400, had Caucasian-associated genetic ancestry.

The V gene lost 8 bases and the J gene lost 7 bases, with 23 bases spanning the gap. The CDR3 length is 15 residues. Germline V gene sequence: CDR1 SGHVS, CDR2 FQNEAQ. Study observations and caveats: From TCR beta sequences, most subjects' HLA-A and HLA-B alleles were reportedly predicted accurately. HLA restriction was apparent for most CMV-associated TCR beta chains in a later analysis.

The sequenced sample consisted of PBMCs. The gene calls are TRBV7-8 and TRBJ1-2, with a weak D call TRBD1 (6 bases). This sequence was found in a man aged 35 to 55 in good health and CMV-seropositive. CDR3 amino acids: CASLEFRLGASGYTF. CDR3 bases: TGTGCCAGCCTCGAATTCCGGCTGGGGGCTAGTGGCTACACCTTC.